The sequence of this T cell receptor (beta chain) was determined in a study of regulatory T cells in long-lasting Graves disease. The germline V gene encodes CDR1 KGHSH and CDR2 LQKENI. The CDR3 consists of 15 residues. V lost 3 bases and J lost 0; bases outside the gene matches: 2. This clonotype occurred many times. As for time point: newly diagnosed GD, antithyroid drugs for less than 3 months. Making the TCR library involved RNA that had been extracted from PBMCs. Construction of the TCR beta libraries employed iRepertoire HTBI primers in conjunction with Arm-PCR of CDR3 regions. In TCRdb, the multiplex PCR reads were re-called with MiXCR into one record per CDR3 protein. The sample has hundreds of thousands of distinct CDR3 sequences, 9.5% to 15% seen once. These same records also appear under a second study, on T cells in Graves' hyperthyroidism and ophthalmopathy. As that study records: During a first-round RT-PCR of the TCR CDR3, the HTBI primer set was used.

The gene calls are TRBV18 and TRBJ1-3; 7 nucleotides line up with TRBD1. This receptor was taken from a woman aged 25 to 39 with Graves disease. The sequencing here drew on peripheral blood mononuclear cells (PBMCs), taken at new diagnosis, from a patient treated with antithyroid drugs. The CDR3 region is CASSPRDSSGNTIYF. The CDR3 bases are TGTGCCAGCTCACCCCGGGACAGCTCTGGAAACACCATATATTTT.